This T cell receptor (beta chain) was sequenced in a study of blood T cell repertoires in COVID-19. Original methodology: Estimates of nucleated cell counts were drawn from the amplification of reference gene primers. Assay: immunoSEQ multiplex PCR; the TCRdb copy retains only in-frame clones and omits some. V and J calls plus clone size are reproduced from that table; the DNA served to infer D and trimming. There are 150,000 to 200,000 clones in the sample; 80% to 85% occur only once, and approximately 2.9% lies in the top ten. Sequences were obtained from peripheral blood. The sequence derives from a woman aged 60-75 years with acute or convalescent COVID-19.

The CDR3 nucleotides read TGCGCCAGCAGCCGCGAACAGGGAGGGAGAACTGAAGCTTTCTTT. It codes for CASSREQGGRTEAFF. The chain links TRBV5-1 to TRBJ1-1; tentative D call: TRBD1 (6 bases). V was cut by 4 bases and J by 5 bases, with 18 bases left in between. Germline CDR1 SGHRS, CDR2 YFSETQ. This CDR3 has 15 residues.